A selection of T cell receptor beta chains follows, all from one sample in a study of cytomegalovirus exposure and HLA in healthy donors. Method: immunoSEQ multiplex PCR; TCRdb's copy keeps in-frame clones and lacks some. The sample yields roughly 190,000 clones, around 76% seen once. Material for sequencing was PBMCs. These receptors were taken from a woman younger than 45 in good health and CMV-seropositive. Both conserved end residues are part of each CDR3. The D gene is left open where the match is weak. Only some rows state a clone size, as once, few, many or a class for expanded clones.

j_call v_call d_call clone_size cdr3_aa cdr3_nt
TRBJ1-4 TRBV4-1 TRBD1 NA CASSQVGTGGNEKLFF TGCGCCAGCAGCCAAGTCGGTACAGGGGGCAATGAAAAACTGTTTTTT
TRBJ2-2 TRBV15 NA few CATSRASLGELFF TGTGCCACCAGCAGGGCTAGTCTCGGGGAGCTGTTTTTT
TRBJ1-3 TRBV5-1 NA NA CASSLTGSGGDGNTIYF TGCGCCAGCAGCTTGACGGGTAGTGGGGGCGATGGAAACACCATATATTTT
TRBJ2-1 TRBV10-3 TRBD2 NA CAISGKLADSYNEQFF TGTGCCATCAGTGGCAAGCTAGCGGACTCCTACAATGAGCAGTTCTTC
TRBJ1-1 TRBV11-2 NA NA CASSLVVGTEAFF TGTGCCAGCAGCTTAGTGGTCGGCACTGAAGCTTTCTTT
TRBJ1-1 TRBV4-3 NA NA CASSQRRNGVGNTEAFF TGCGCCAGCAGCCAAAGGAGGAACGGGGTCGGGAACACTGAAGCTTTCTTT
TRBJ2-1 TRBV6-5 NA NA CASTYAGLSYNEQFF TGTGCCAGCACCTATGCGGGATTGAGTTACAATGAGCAGTTCTTC
TRBJ2-6 TRBV4-3 NA NA CASSPTTRGNGANVLTF TGCGCCAGCAGCCCTACCACTCGGGGGAATGGGGCCAACGTCCTGACTTTC
TRBJ1-6 TRBV5-4 NA once CASSLNRVSGSPLHF TGTGCCAGCAGCTTAAACAGGGTTTCGGGCTCACCCCTCCACTTT
TRBJ1-5 TRBV28 NA once CASSLFGEGPQHF TGTGCCAGCAGTTTATTCGGGGAAGGGCCCCAGCATTTT
TRBJ2-7 TRBV6-6 TRBD1 NA CATTRDSTSYEQYF TGTGCCACGACCCGGGACAGCACCTCCTACGAGCAGTACTTC
TRBJ2-1 TRBV4-3 TRBD2 few CASSQILAGGYNEQFF TGCGCCAGCAGCCAGATACTAGCGGGGGGTTACAATGAGCAGTTCTTC
TRBJ2-3 TRBV27 TRBD2 NA CASTSPSGSTDTQYF TGTGCCAGCACCTCGCCTAGCGGGAGTACAGATACGCAGTATTTT
TRBJ2-5 TRBV18 TRBD1 NA CASSLGQGSVETQYF TGTGCCAGCTCACTAGGACAGGGAAGCGTGGAGACCCAGTACTTC
TRBJ2-5 TRBV2 NA NA CASASSEYQETQYF TGTGCCAGCGCAAGCAGCGAATACCAAGAGACCCAGTACTTC
TRBJ2-5 TRBV5-1 TRBD2 NA CASSLSAGGETQYF TGCGCCAGCAGCTTGTCGGCGGGGGGAGAGACCCAGTACTTC
TRBJ2-5 TRBV28 NA NA CASSLLTEQETQYF TGTGCCAGCAGTTTACTTACAGAACAAGAGACCCAGTACTTC
TRBJ2-2 TRBV6-6 TRBD1 NA CASSWGQAGELFF TGTGCCAGCAGTTGGGGACAGGCCGGGGAGCTGTTTTTT
TRBJ2-2 TRBV5-4 NA NA CASSLVAENTGELFF TGTGCCAGCAGCTTGGTGGCAGAGAACACCGGGGAGCTGTTTTTT
TRBJ1-5 TRBV6-1 TRBD1 NA CASSDLGGQGRRPQHF TGTGCCAGCAGTGATTTGGGTGGACAGGGGAGGCGGCCCCAGCATTTT
TRBJ1-3 TRBV2 NA few CASKDGQGNTIYF TGTGCCAGCAAAGATGGGCAGGGGAACACCATATATTTT
TRBJ1-2 TRBV7-9 TRBD1 NA CASSSRGQTINYGYTF TGTGCCAGCAGCTCGAGGGGACAGACGATCAACTATGGCTACACCTTC
TRBJ1-2 TRBV9 NA NA CASSGPWEGRDGYTF TGTGCCAGCAGCGGACCGTGGGAGGGCCGGGACGGCTACACCTTC
TRBJ2-1 TRBV27 NA NA CASRKRTGPYNEQFF TGTGCCAGCAGAAAAAGGACTGGCCCCTACAATGAGCAGTTCTTC
TRBJ1-2 TRBV10-3 NA NA CAISEREGSLSEGYTF TGTGCCATCAGTGAAAGGGAGGGGTCCCTATCGGAGGGCTACACCTTC
TRBJ2-1 TRBV30 TRBD1 once CAWGQGNEQFF TGTGCCTGGGGACAGGGCAATGAGCAGTTCTTC
TRBJ2-3 TRBV28 TRBD2 NA CASTTRWAQRGNTDTQYF TGTGCCAGCACCACAAGGTGGGCCCAGCGGGGGAACACAGATACGCAGTATTTT
TRBJ2-5 TRBV18 NA NA CASSPRDKQETQYF TGTGCCAGCTCCCCCAGGGACAAACAAGAGACCCAGTACTTC
TRBJ1-4 TRBV4-3 TRBD1 NA CASSQVGGGQTNEKLFF TGCGCCAGCAGCCAAGTAGGAGGGGGCCAAACTAATGAAAAACTGTTTTTT
TRBJ2-5 TRBV5-1 TRBD1 NA CASSLGTAKETQYF TGCGCCAGCAGCCTCGGGACAGCCAAAGAGACCCAGTACTTC
TRBJ2-3 TRBV10-1 TRBD2 NA CASSGGSGKTDTQYF TGCGCCAGCAGTGGAGGTAGCGGGAAAACAGATACGCAGTATTTT
TRBJ1-2 TRBV12-5 NA NA CASGLWAGGYTF TGTGCTAGTGGTTTGTGGGCTGGTGGCTACACCTTC
TRBJ2-3 TRBV2 TRBD2 few CASGMGKRGDTQYF TGTGCCAGCGGGATGGGAAAGCGGGGGGATACGCAGTATTTT
TRBJ2-7 TRBV28 NA NA CASSFIYYEQYF TGTGCCAGCAGTTTTATTTACTACGAGCAGTACTTC
TRBJ2-7 TRBV9 NA NA CASSPAIGSYEQYF TGTGCCAGCAGCCCGGCGATCGGGTCCTACGAGCAGTACTTC
TRBJ1-2 TRBV6-1 NA NA CASSVQGYGYTF TGTGCCAGCAGTGTCCAGGGTTATGGCTACACCTTC
TRBJ1-1 TRBV7-9 TRBD1 NA CSSSLATGTGDTEAFF TGTTCCAGCAGCTTAGCTACCGGGACAGGGGACACTGAAGCTTTCTTT
TRBJ2-7 TRBV5-1 TRBD1 NA CASSPGQGSYEQYF TGCGCCAGCAGCCCGGGACAGGGGAGCTACGAGCAGTACTTC
TRBJ2-3 TRBV2 TRBD2 NA CASSELGLAGGTDTQYF TGTGCCAGCAGTGAACTGGGACTAGCGGGAGGGACAGATACGCAGTATTTT
TRBJ1-6 TRBV30 NA NA CAWSVWGSGKGTPLHF TGTGCCTGGAGTGTATGGGGTTCAGGGAAGGGAACACCCCTCCACTTT
TRBJ2-2 TRBV6-5 NA NA CASSSLPPPGTGELFF TGTGCCAGCAGTTCTTTACCCCCGCCGGGGACCGGGGAGCTGTTTTTT
TRBJ2-3 TRBV11-2 NA NA CASSFFPSTDTQYF TGTGCCAGCAGCTTTTTTCCCTCCACAGATACGCAGTATTTT
TRBJ1-1 TRBV4-3 TRBD1 NA CASSQALGQGSTEAFF TGCGCCAGCAGCCAAGCTTTGGGACAGGGAAGCACTGAAGCTTTCTTT
TRBJ2-5 TRBV5-1 TRBD2 NA CASSSGGGMETQYF TGCGCCAGCAGCTCTGGCGGGGGTATGGAGACCCAGTACTTC
TRBJ1-4 TRBV5-4 TRBD1 NA CASSLVGQGGEKLFF TGTGCCAGCAGCTTGGTAGGACAGGGAGGCGAAAAACTGTTTTTT
TRBJ1-2 TRBV27 TRBD1 NA CASSSVGRGRGNYGYTF TGTGCCAGCAGTTCTGTGGGCAGGGGGCGTGGTAACTATGGCTACACCTTC